Given below is one T cell receptor (beta chain) in context. Its matching antigen is unknown. This CDR3 comprises 16 residues. Germline loops: CDR1 SGDLS, CDR2 YYNGEE. With 3 bases clipped from V and 1 base from J, the junction kept 9 bases outside the gene matches. The data were obtained in a study of cytomegalovirus exposure and HLA in healthy donors. Study results and caveats: Per published reports, the classifier diagnosed cytomegalovirus status with high specificity and sensitivity. Reportedly, TCR beta sequences accurately predicted HLA-A and HLA-B alleles in most subjects.

The PCR ran on 60 Vbeta and 13 Jbeta primers. TCRdb keeps only in-frame clones here, not all; method: immunoSEQ multiplex PCR. Here the sample spans 80,000 to 95,000 clones, 80% to 90% being singletons. The V and J genes are TRBV9 and TRBJ2-5, with TRBD1 matching 7 bases. The sequencing sample was made of PBMCs. This clonotype was sampled from a woman aged 18-29 years in good health and CMV-seropositive. The CDR3 DNA is TGTGCCAGCAGCGAGAATGTCAGGGACAGCCAAGAGACCCAGTACTTC. It specifies CASSENVRDSQETQYF.